The 29 T cell receptor beta chains below all came from one sample that was sequenced in a study of blood T cell repertoires in COVID-19. Sequencing was performed with immunoSEQ multiplex PCR; in TCRdb, only in-frame clones are kept and a portion is missing. The sample includes about 99,000 clones, roughly 84% of them seen just once. The sample taken for sequencing was peripheral blood. All receptors derive from a man between 65 and 85 years old with active or convalescent COVID-19.

J is TRBJ1-3 and V is TRBV9; tentatively, D is TRBD1 (5 bases). The V and J ends lost 0 bases and 2 bases respectively, with 6 bases between them. This CDR3 is built from 14 residues. The V gene's germline CDR1 is SGDLS and CDR2 YYNGEE. CDR3 nucleotides: TGTGCCAGCAGCGTAGAGGGGACTGGAAACACCATATATTTT. Encoded protein: CASSVEGTGNTIYF.

This sequence joins TRBV7-2 and TRBJ1-6; D unclear. The V gene's germline CDR1 is SGHTA and CDR2 FQGNSA. The CDR3 spans 14 residues. With 3 bases removed from V and 0 bases from J, the gap between germline ends came to 3 bases. The CDR3 is CASSFSSYNSPLHF. The CDR3 coding sequence is TGTGCCAGCAGCTTTAGCTCCTATAATTCACCCCTCCACTTT.

This clone was observed a handful of times. V usage is TRBV13 and J usage is TRBJ2-1, with TRBD1 matching 8 bases. In germline, CDR1 is PRHDT, CDR2 FYEKMQ (reference sequence). V trimming: 2 bases; J trimming: 16 bases; junction bases outside the gene matches: 19. CDR3 length equals 16 residues. Here the CDR3 reads CASSLLGQGGRRETFF. For the CDR3, the DNA is TGTGCCAGCAGCTTATTAGGACAGGGAGGCCGGAGGGAAACTTTCTTC.

On this clone: Other nucleotide sequences from this sample produce the same CDR3. The chain carries TRBV18 and TRBJ1-5, with a weak D call TRBD1 (6 bases). This CDR3 has 14 amino acids. With 2 bases removed from V and 2 bases from J, the gap between germline ends came to 7 bases. The germline V gene encodes CDR1 KGHSH and CDR2 LQKENI. The CDR3 reads CASSPGQRNQPQHF. Written as DNA, the CDR3 is TGTGCCAGCTCACCAGGACAGCGCAATCAGCCCCAGCATTTT.

The rearrangement uses TRBV5-4 and TRBJ1-2; 8 bases are shared with TRBD1. The V segment lost 4 bases and the J segment 6 bases; nucleotides outside the gene matches: 5. The germline V gene encodes CDR1 SGHNT and CDR2 YYREEE (reference sequence). This CDR3 is built from 13 residues. The CDR3: CASSEDRVHGYTF. In DNA form, the CDR3 reads TGTGCCAGCAGCGAGGACAGGGTTCATGGCTACACCTTC. Together with reference TRBV5-4 and TRBJ1-2, the CDR3 gives the full variable domain: ETGVTQSPTHLIKTRGQQVTLRCSSQSGHNTVSWYQQALGQGPQFIFQYYREEENGRGNFPPRFSGLQFPNYSSELNVNALELDDSALYLCASSEDRVHGYTFGSGTRLTVV.

J is TRBJ1-1 and V is TRBV27; D is unresolved. This CDR3 has 17 amino acids. Germline V CDR1 and CDR2: MNHEY, SMNVEV (reference sequence). Trimming stripped 0 bases from V and 0 bases from J, with 14 bases between. DNA of the CDR3: TGTGCCAGCAGTTTATCGAGGTTTCGGGAGATGAACACTGAAGCTTTCTTT. Translated, it gives CASSLSRFREMNTEAFF.

This clone was seen a handful of times. Other DNA sequences in this sample translate to the same CDR3. The genes are TRBV6-1 and TRBJ1-5, with D possibly being TRBD1 (5 bases). V was cut by 1 base and J by 0 bases, with 7 bases left in between. The CDR3 totals 15 residues. CDR1 and CDR2 (germline): MNHNS, SASEGT. The CDR3: CASSEGTYSNQPQHF. CDR3 DNA sequence: TGTGCCAGCAGTGAAGGGACATATAGCAATCAGCCCCAGCATTTT.

The J gene is TRBJ2-5, the V gene TRBV28; 7 bases align to TRBD1. The CDR3 covers 13 residues. Germline lookup yields CDR1 MDHEN and CDR2 SYDVKM. The junction had 5 bases not matched to a gene; V was cut back by 6 bases and J by 4 bases. Here the CDR3 DNA reads TGTGCCAGCAGACAGGGGAGTCGAGAGACCCAGTACTTC. Its translation is CASRQGSRETQYF.

The chain links TRBV18 to TRBJ1-3; D is ambiguous. Germline V gene lookup returns CDR1 KGHSH and CDR2 LQKENI. V was trimmed by 6 bases and J by 0 bases, leaving 9 bases between them. The CDR3 totals 14 residues. CDR3 bases: TGTGCCAGCTCCCCCAGTTACTCTGGAAACACCATATATTTT. Residues: CASSPSYSGNTIYF. The variable domain in full, with the rest retrieved from reference TRBV18 and TRBJ1-3, is NAGVMQNPRHLVRRRGQEARLRCSPMKGHSHVYWYRQLPEEGLKFMVYLQKENIIDESGMPKERFSAEFPKEGPSILRIQQVVRGDSAAYFCASSPSYSGNTIYFGEGSWLTVV.

The chain has TRBV9 and TRBJ1-2; 7 positions agree with TRBD1. Germline loops: CDR1 SGDLS, CDR2 YYNGEE. This CDR3 region has 16 residues. Losses at the gene ends were 3 bases for V and 2 bases for J; bases not matched to a gene: 10. The CDR3: CASSASILTGNYGYTF. The CDR3 region has the DNA TGTGCCAGCAGCGCGAGTATTTTGACAGGGAACTATGGCTACACCTTC. The full variable domain, in which reference TRBV9 and TRBJ1-2 provide the parts outside the CDR3, is DSGVTQTPKHLITATGQRVTLRCSPRSGDLSVYWYQQSLDQGLQFLIQYYNGEERAKGNILERFSAQQFPDLHSELNLSSLELGDSALYFCASSASILTGNYGYTFGSGTRLTVV.

V usage is TRBV7-9 and J usage is TRBJ1-3; 8 nucleotides align to TRBD1. The CDR3 runs 19 residues. V lost 3 bases, J lost 3 bases, and 16 bases stayed unmatched. Germline CDR1 is SEHNR and CDR2 is FQNEAQ (reference sequence). The CDR3 nucleotides read TGTGCCAGCAGCTTTCGATCCCTGGACAGGGTTGGTAATGGAAACACCATATATTTT. It codes for CASSFRSLDRVGNGNTIYF.

This chain joins TRBV7-9 and TRBJ2-3; 12 nucleotides match TRBD1. The length of the CDR3 is 18 residues. The germline gives CDR1 SEHNR, CDR2 FQNEAQ (reference sequence). J was trimmed by 1 base and V by 5 bases; bases with no gene match: 10. The CDR3 region is CASSLGTGGATGTDTQYF. The CDR3 DNA is TGTGCCAGCAGCCTAGGGACAGGGGGCGCGACCGGCACAGATACGCAGTATTTT.

The chain has TRBV7-2 and TRBJ2-1, with a tentative D call TRBD2 (7 bases). The CDR3 contains 16 residues. The V end lost 6 bases, the J end lost 0 bases, and 15 bases lay between the germline ends. CDR1 is SGHTA, CDR2 FQGNSA, per germline. This CDR3 reads CASSFSGGGSYNEQFF. The CDR3 nucleotides are TGTGCCAGCAGTTTTTCGGGGGGCGGCTCCTACAATGAGCAGTTCTTC. The variable domain in full, with the rest retrieved from reference TRBV7-2 and TRBJ2-1, is GAGVSQSPSNKVTEKGKDVELRCDPISGHTALYWYRQSLGQGLEFLIYFQGNSAPDKSGLPSDRFSAERTGGSVSTLTIQRTQQEDSAVYLCASSFSGGGSYNEQFFGPGTRLTVL.

The rearrangement uses TRBV5-1 and TRBJ1-4; perhaps TRBD1 as D (6 bases). Trimming stripped 1 base from V and 8 bases from J, with 15 bases between. The CDR3 covers 15 residues. Germline-derived CDR1 and CDR2 are SGHRS and YFSETQ. CDR3 in amino acids: CASSLRAGVEEKLFF. Written as DNA, the CDR3 is TGCGCCAGCAGCTTGAGGGCAGGGGTTGAAGAAAAACTGTTTTTT.

This chain uses TRBV7-2 with TRBJ2-2; 7 bases are shared with TRBD1. Germline values: CDR1 SGHTA, CDR2 FQGNSA. This CDR3 is 16 amino acids long. V gave up 5 bases and J gave up 2 bases; unmatched junction bases: 8. For the CDR3, the DNA is TGTGCCAGCAGCCAGAATTCAGGGGGTAACACCGGGGAGCTGTTTTTT. Amino acids: CASSQNSGGNTGELFF.

The chain recombines TRBV5-1 with TRBJ2-5; TRBD2 matches at 13 bases. With V trimmed by 4 bases and J by 0 bases, 6 bases remained unmatched. Germline V gene data show CDR1 as SGHRS and CDR2 as YFSETQ. The CDR3 consists of 17 residues. The CDR3 DNA sequence: TGCGCCAGCAGCGACCTGACTAGCGGGGGGCACCAAGAGACCCAGTACTTC. This gives the protein CASSDLTSGGHQETQYF.

The V call is TRBV10-3, the J call TRBJ1-2; 9 bases map to TRBD1. Trimming took 7 bases from V and 5 from J; bases not matched to a gene: 8. The CDR3 is 14 amino acids. Germline-derived CDR1 and CDR2 are ENHRY and SYGVKD. CDR3 residues: CAITLGQGPYGYTF. As DNA, the CDR3 is TGTGCCATCACCCTGGGACAGGGCCCGTATGGCTACACCTTC.

The gene calls are TRBV15 and TRBJ2-7, with D tentatively TRBD1 (5 bases). This CDR3 comprises 14 residues. V lost 1 base and J 3 bases, leaving 10 bases between the germline ends. Germline V gene data show CDR1 as LNHNV and CDR2 as YYDKDF (reference sequence). The CDR3 sequence: CATSRVQVGYEQYF. CDR3 coding DNA: TGTGCCACCAGCAGAGTACAGGTGGGCTACGAGCAGTACTTC.

The V gene is TRBV2, the J gene TRBJ1-2; 8 nucleotides match TRBD1. From germline, CDR1 is SNHLY and CDR2 FYNNEI. This CDR3 contains 14 residues. Unmatched junction bases numbered 6, after V lost 5 bases and J lost 4 bases. The CDR3 DNA is TGTGCCAGCAGTTTACAGGGGGGACCCTATGGCTACACCTTC. Encoded protein: CASSLQGGPYGYTF.

This clone was seen only once. The chain has TRBV7-9 and TRBJ1-4, with TRBD1 matching 9 bases. V lost 5 bases and J lost 7; bases outside the gene matches: 8. The germline CDR1 and CDR2 sequences are SEHNR and FQNEAQ (reference sequence). The CDR3 is 15 residues long. In DNA, the CDR3 is TGTGCCAGCAGCCCACCGGGACAGGGAGGTGAAAAACTGTTTTTT. As protein: CASSPPGQGGEKLFF.

The rearrangement uses TRBV19 and TRBJ2-3; the D gene is possibly TRBD2 (6 bases). Deletions cut 5 bases from V and 6 bases from J, with 12 bases between. This CDR3 comprises 13 residues. Germline CDR1 LNHDA, CDR2 SQIVND (reference sequence). The CDR3 protein is CASSVNLADTQYF. The DNA for the CDR3 is TGTGCCAGTAGTGTCAATCTAGCGGATACGCAGTATTTT.

V gene TRBV6-5 combines with J gene TRBJ1-5, with D uncertain. The CDR3 contains 14 residues. The germline V gene encodes CDR1 MNHEY and CDR2 SVGAGI. The V and J ends lost 6 bases and 7 bases respectively, with 16 bases between them. The CDR3 spells CASRGGLAEQPQHF. As DNA, the CDR3 is TGTGCCAGCAGAGGCGGACTAGCGGAACAGCCCCAGCATTTT.

V usage is TRBV30 and J usage is TRBJ1-2, with D maybe TRBD1 (6 bases). The V end was cut by 3 bases, the J end by 0 bases, with 17 bases between. Germline CDR1 GTSNPN, CDR2 SVGIG (reference sequence). The CDR3 has 16 residues. DNA for the CDR3: TGTGCCTGGAGCCTACGGCGGGGGCGACCTAACTATGGCTACACCTTC. Translation gives CAWSLRRGRPNYGYTF.

The chain combines TRBV5-4 with TRBJ2-2; D is ambiguous. The length of the CDR3 is 12 residues. Germline assignment: CDR1 SGHNT and CDR2 YYREEE (reference sequence). V shed 0 bases and J shed 7 bases, with 4 bases lying between them. CDR3 loop: CASSLGLGELFF. In DNA, the CDR3 is TGTGCCAGCAGCTTGGGACTCGGGGAGCTGTTTTTT.

The genes are TRBV6-2 or TRBV6-3 and TRBJ2-1; 7 nucleotides line up with TRBD1. The CDR3 is made up of 16 amino acids. Germline loops: CDR1 MNHEY, CDR2 SVGEGT. Germline trimming cut 4 bases from V and 8 bases from J; bases unmatched to any gene: 14. CDR3: CASSFRRQGPSDEQFF. The CDR3 DNA follows: TGTGCCAGCAGTTTTAGACGACAGGGTCCCTCCGATGAGCAGTTCTTC.

The table lists this clone with a count of one. The chain uses TRBV11-3 and TRBJ2-3; 11 nucleotides line up with TRBD2. The germline V gene has CDR1 SGHNT and CDR2 YENEEA. With 2 bases clipped from V and 6 bases from J, the junction kept 7 bases outside the gene matches. The CDR3 sequence is 16 residues long. CDR3 bases: TGTGCCAGCAGCTTAAGGACTAGCGGGTCCGGGGATACGCAGTATTTT. It encodes CASSLRTSGSGDTQYF.

CDR3 sequence: CASSFPQAETQYF. CDR3 in DNA: TGTGCCAGCAGCTTCCCTCAAGCGGAGACCCAGTACTTC. The chain employs TRBV5-4 and TRBJ2-5; no definite D call. The ends were cut back, 2 bases at V and 5 bases at J, with 10 bases in the middle. CDR3 size: 13 residues. The germline CDR1 and CDR2 sequences are SGHNT and YYREEE (reference sequence).

V is TRBV5-4 and J is TRBJ2-7, with TRBD2 identical over 11 bases. With 2 bases clipped from V and 3 bases from J, the junction kept 4 bases outside the gene matches. The germline V gene has CDR1 SGHNT and CDR2 YYREEE (reference sequence). The CDR3 is 15 amino acids. DNA for the CDR3: TGTGCCAGCAGCTTTTCTAGCGGGGGGTTCTACGAGCAGTACTTC. It encodes CASSFSSGGFYEQYF.

The J gene is TRBJ1-3, the V gene TRBV19, with TRBD1 as a possible D gene (5 bases). V dropped 2 bases and J dropped 0 bases, with 14 bases sitting between them. Germline CDR1 LNHDA, CDR2 SQIVND (reference sequence). The CDR3 is 17 residues long. In nucleotides, the CDR3 is TGTGCCAGTAGTATACTAAGTGACAGAAGCTCTGGAAACACCATATATTTT. This gives the protein CASSILSDRSSGNTIYF.